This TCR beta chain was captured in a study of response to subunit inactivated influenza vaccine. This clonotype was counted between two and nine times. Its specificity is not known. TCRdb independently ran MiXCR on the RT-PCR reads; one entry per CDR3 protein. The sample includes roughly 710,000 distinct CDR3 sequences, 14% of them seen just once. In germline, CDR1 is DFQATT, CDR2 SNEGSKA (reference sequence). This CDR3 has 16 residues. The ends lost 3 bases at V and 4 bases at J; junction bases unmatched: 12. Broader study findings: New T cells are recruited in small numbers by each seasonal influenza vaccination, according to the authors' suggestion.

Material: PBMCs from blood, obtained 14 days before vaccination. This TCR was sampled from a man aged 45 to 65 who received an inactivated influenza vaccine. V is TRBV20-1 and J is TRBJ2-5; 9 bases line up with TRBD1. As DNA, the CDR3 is TGCAGTGCTAGTAACAGGGGGCGCATACTCGGAGAGACCCAGTACTTC. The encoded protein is CSASNRGRILGETQYF.